The 19 T cell receptor beta chains listed next were all sequenced from one sample in a study of early T cells in non-severe SARS-CoV-2 infection. TCRdb called the 5' RACE reads again in MiXCR, with one record for every CDR3 protein. The repertoire has over 85,000 distinct CDR3 sequences, less than 15% of them found once; the top ten carry roughly 6.3%. Sequenced material: whole blood. All receptors come from an adult who was a healthcare worker with PCR-confirmed SARS-CoV-2 infection or an uninfected control (not recorded which).

At least ten counts were recorded for this clonotype. The chain uses TRBV14 and TRBJ2-7; no clear D. V dropped 1 base and J dropped 6 bases, with 13 bases sitting between them. Germline-derived CDR1 and CDR2 are SGHDN and FVKESK. CDR3 length: 14 residues. The CDR3 nucleotides read TGTGCCAGCAGCCAAGGCAGCGCACCGGGCGAGCAGTACTTC. Its protein is CASSQGSAPGEQYF.

This clonotype has more than one count but fewer than ten. This chain connects TRBV4-2 to TRBJ2-1, with 8 bases lining up with TRBD2. Germline loops: CDR1 LGHNA, CDR2 YNFKEQ. Losses at the gene ends were 0 bases for V and 7 bases for J; bases not matched to a gene: 11. The CDR3 runs 17 residues. This chain's CDR3 is CASSQDVSGSLLNEQFF. CDR3 DNA sequence: TGTGCCAGCAGCCAAGATGTGAGCGGGAGTTTGCTGAATGAGCAGTTCTTC.

V gene TRBV20-1 combines with J gene TRBJ2-5; 8 nucleotides agree with TRBD2. V shed 6 bases, J shed 5 bases, and the junction held 5 bases outside the gene matches. Germline V gene data show CDR1 as DFQATT and CDR2 as SNEGSKA (reference sequence). The CDR3 is 12 amino acids. CDR3 residues: CSAGAGVETQYF. CDR3 DNA: TGCAGTGCCGGAGCGGGAGTTGAGACCCAGTACTTC.

This clonotype was counted a single time. The chain combines TRBV29-1 with TRBJ2-3, with D possibly called TRBD1 or TRBD2 (5 bases each). CDR3 length equals 8 residues. CDR1 and CDR2 from the germline V gene are SQVTM and ANQGSEA. The CDR3: CGGDTQYF. DNA for the CDR3: TGCGGGGGAGATACGCAGTATTTT.

This clonotype has at least ten counts. The J gene is TRBJ2-1, the V gene TRBV6-2 or TRBV6-3; D gene ambiguous. The V gene lost 4 bases and the J gene lost 6 bases, with 7 bases spanning the gap. This CDR3 spans 12 amino acids. Germline CDR1 and CDR2: MNHEY and SVGEGT. CDR3 loop: CASSLMVNEQFF. The CDR3 DNA follows: TGTGCCAGCAGTTTGATGGTCAATGAGCAGTTCTTC.

In its sample, this clonotype was seen many times. CDR3 in DNA: TGTGCCAGCAGCCTCGACCCTCCACTAGCGGGAGGTCATGAGCAGTTCTTC. Its translation is CASSLDPPLAGGHEQFF. The chain combines TRBV4-2 with TRBJ2-1, with 12 bases matching TRBD2. This CDR3 is built from 17 residues. Germline CDR1 LGHNA, CDR2 YNFKEQ. Trimming removed 4 bases from V and 8 bases from J; junction bases left unmatched: 12.

This clonotype was detected a few times. The chain recombines TRBV28 with TRBJ2-1, with unresolved D. CDR1 is MDHEN, CDR2 SYDVKM, per germline. The CDR3 is made up of 12 amino acids. V was clipped by 6 bases and J by 5 bases, with 8 bases between them. The CDR3 DNA reads as TGTGCCAGCAGGCCAACTAACAATGAGCAGTTCTTC. Translated: CASRPTNNEQFF.

This clonotype was recorded only once. This sequence joins TRBV28 and TRBJ1-6; D call uncertain. Trimming removed 5 bases at V and 4 bases at J, with 9 bases between. The germline V gene encodes CDR1 MDHEN and CDR2 SYDVKM. CDR3 size: 14 residues. DNA of the CDR3: TGTGCCAGCAGTCCAGACGGGTATAATTCACCCCTCCACTTT. Protein: CASSPDGYNSPLHF.

This clonotype came up many times. V usage is TRBV10-3 and J usage is TRBJ2-7; no definite D call. The germline V and J ends were trimmed by 4 bases and 2 bases, with 9 bases remaining between them. Per the germline V gene, CDR1 is ENHRY and CDR2 is SYGVKD. This CDR3 is 13 amino acids long. CDR3 coding DNA: TGTGCCATCAGTGGGTCAGAGGCCTACGAGCAGTACTTC. Protein sequence: CAISGSEAYEQYF.

This clonotype was observed many times. This chain links TRBV6-6 with TRBJ2-7; D perhaps matches TRBD1 (6 bases). The CDR3 contains 13 residues. Trimming removed 2 bases at V and 5 bases at J, with 10 bases between. Germline V gene data show CDR1 as MNHNY and CDR2 as SVGAGI (reference sequence). CDR3 sequence (DNA): TGTGCCAGCAGTTACGACAGGCAGAACGAGCAGTACTTC. Translation gives CASSYDRQNEQYF.

This clonotype was observed at least ten times. V is TRBV28 and J is TRBJ2-1; no reliable D call. CDR1 is MDHEN, CDR2 SYDVKM, per germline. V lost 7 bases and J lost 6, with 22 bases in between. The CDR3 runs to 16 residues. CDR3 sequence reads: CASTKARPVSSNEQFF. In nucleotides, the CDR3 is TGTGCCAGCACTAAGGCCCGTCCCGTCAGCAGCAATGAGCAGTTCTTC.

The chain links TRBV6-2 or TRBV6-3 to TRBJ2-5, with 11 nucleotides matching TRBD2. The CDR3 is 14 residues long. V lost 4 bases and J lost 5; bases outside the gene matches: 3. The germline gives CDR1 MNHEY, CDR2 SVGEGT. CDR3 coding DNA: TGTGCCAGCAGTTCTAGCGGGAGGCGGGAGACCCAGTACTTC. As protein: CASSSSGRRETQYF.

This clonotype was seen more than once but under ten times. CDR3 sequence (DNA): TGTGCCAGCCGGCTAGCGGGGACCACCGGGGAGCTGTTTTTT. It encodes CASRLAGTTGELFF. The V call is TRBV7-9, the J call TRBJ2-2; TRBD2 matches 9 bases. Trimming cost V 8 bases and J 4 bases; bases outside gene matches: 5. The CDR3 length is 14 residues. Germline V gene data show CDR1 as SEHNR and CDR2 as FQNEAQ (reference sequence).

This clonotype was counted only a few times. The gene calls are TRBV3-1 and TRBJ2-5, with TRBD2 as a possible D gene (5 bases). Trimming shortened V by 1 base and J by 2 bases, and 29 bases separated the two germline ends. CDR3 length: 21 residues. Germline V CDR1 and CDR2: LGHDT, YNNKEL (reference sequence). The CDR3 DNA sequence: TGTGCCAGCAGCCAAGTTCGACCGCACCCTGGAAAATTCCGGGAACAAGAGACCCAGTACTTC. This codes for CASSQVRPHPGKFREQETQYF.

The chain joins TRBV29-1 to TRBJ2-5; 7 bases line up with TRBD2. The germline V gene has CDR1 SQVTM and CDR2 ANQGSEA. The V segment lost 3 bases and the J segment 3 bases; nucleotides outside the gene matches: 4. This CDR3 has 13 residues. This CDR3 is CSVDLAAKETQYF. CDR3 DNA: TGCAGCGTTGATCTAGCGGCCAAAGAGACCCAGTACTTC.

The J gene is TRBJ1-6, the V gene TRBV7-9, with a weak D call TRBD1 (5 bases). The CDR3 runs to 15 residues. V was shortened by 5 bases and J by 5 bases, with 13 bases between the two germline ends. Germline CDR1 is SEHNR and CDR2 is FQNEAQ (reference sequence). The CDR3 DNA is TGTGCCAGCAGCATCTACGACAGAAATAATTCACCCCTCCACTTT. This codes for CASSIYDRNNSPLHF. The entire variable domain, with the rest obtained from reference TRBV7-9 and TRBJ1-6, is as follows: DTGVSQNPRHKITKRGQNVTFRCDPISEHNRLYWYRQTLGQGPEFLTYFQNEAQLEKSRLLSDRFSAERPKGSFSTLEIQRTEQGDSAMYLCASSIYDRNNSPLHFGNGTRLTVT.

V usage is TRBV12-3 or TRBV12-4 and J usage is TRBJ1-1, with D possibly matching TRBD1 (5 bases). The V gene lost 2 bases and the J gene lost 2 bases, with 15 bases spanning the gap. This CDR3 contains 16 residues. CDR3 in amino acids: CASSLWIGDPNTEAFF. The DNA for the CDR3 is TGTGCCAGCAGTTTATGGATCGGGGACCCTAACACTGAAGCTTTCTTT.

The chain employs TRBV7-9 and TRBJ2-3; 8 nucleotides line up with TRBD2. V shed 7 bases and J 4 bases; nucleotides not matched to a gene: 10. The length of the CDR3 is 15 residues. The germline V gene has CDR1 SEHNR and CDR2 FQNEAQ (reference sequence). CDR3 DNA sequence: TGTGCCAGCACTCCGGGGGGGAGTCGGGCAGATACGCAGTATTTT. It specifies CASTPGGSRADTQYF.

This clonotype has ten or more counts. The chain has TRBV28 and TRBJ2-7; no reliable D call. The V gene's germline CDR1 is MDHEN and CDR2 SYDVKM. The CDR3 covers 12 residues. Trimming removed 8 bases at V and 1 base at J, with 9 bases between. CDR3 sequence reads: CASQSPSYEQYF. The CDR3 bases are TGTGCCAGCCAGTCGCCTTCCTACGAGCAGTACTTC. The full variable domain, with the rest looked up from reference TRBV28 and TRBJ2-7, is DVKVTQSSRYLVKRTGEKVFLECVQDMDHENMFWYRQDPGLGLRLIYFSYDVKMKEKGDIPEGYSVSREKKERFSLILESASTNQTSMYLCASQSPSYEQYFGPGTRLTVT.